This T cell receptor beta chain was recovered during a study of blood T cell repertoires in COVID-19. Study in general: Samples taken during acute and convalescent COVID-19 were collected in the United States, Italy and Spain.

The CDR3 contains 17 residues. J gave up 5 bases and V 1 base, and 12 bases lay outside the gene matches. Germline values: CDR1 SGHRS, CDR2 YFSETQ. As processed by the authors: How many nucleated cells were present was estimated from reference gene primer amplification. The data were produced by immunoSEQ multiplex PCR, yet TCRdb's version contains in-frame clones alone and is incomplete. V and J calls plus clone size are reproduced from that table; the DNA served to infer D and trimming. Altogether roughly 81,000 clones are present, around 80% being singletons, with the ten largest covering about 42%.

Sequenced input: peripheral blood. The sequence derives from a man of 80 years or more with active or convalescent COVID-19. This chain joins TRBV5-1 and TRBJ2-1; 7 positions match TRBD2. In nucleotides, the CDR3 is TGCGCCAGCAGCTTGAATTTCGGTAGCGGGCCTCACAATGAGCAGTTCTTC. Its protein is CASSLNFGSGPHNEQFF.